This passage covers 22 T cell receptor beta chains from one sample sequenced in a study of control samples from healthy donors and cancer patients. Generated by immunoSEQ multiplex PCR, the TCRdb table keeps only in-frame clones and is missing some. Found here are over 100,000 clones, 92% of them singletons; the top ten hold 2% to 2.5%. Source material: blood. These receptor sequences come from a woman in her fifties or sixties in good health.

The rearrangement links TRBV3-1 (or the pseudogene TRBV3-2) to TRBJ2-3; perhaps TRBD1 as D (6 bases). Germline CDR1 and CDR2: LGHDT and YNNKEL (reference sequence). The V gene lost 0 bases and the J gene lost 3 bases, with 16 bases spanning the gap. This CDR3 is built from 17 residues. CDR3 sequence (DNA): TGTGCCAGCAGCCAAGATCGTCAGGGGCAGGGGACAGATACGCAGTATTTT. Protein: CASSQDRQGQGTDTQYF.

This clone has a single count. This sequence joins TRBV28 and TRBJ2-5; D is perhaps TRBD2 (7 bases). This CDR3 has 15 residues. The germline V gene encodes CDR1 MDHEN and CDR2 SYDVKM. Deletions cut 0 bases from V and 5 bases from J, with 13 bases between. CDR3 nucleotides: TGTGCCAGCAGTTTATGGAGAGGGGGAGGGGAGACCCAGTACTTC. Its translation: CASSLWRGGGETQYF.

The table lists this clone with a count of one. The chain employs TRBV5-1 and TRBJ2-7; a possible D gene is TRBD1 (5 bases). Trimming took off 4 bases at V and 6 bases at J, with 17 bases between the two ends. The CDR3 extends over 14 amino acids. Germline-derived CDR1 and CDR2 are SGHRS and YFSETQ. The DNA of the CDR3 is TGCGCCAGCAGCCTCCCAGGACACGAAGGCGAGCAGTACTTC. Translating it yields CASSLPGHEGEQYF.

The chain has TRBV29-1 and TRBJ1-1; 9 positions agree with TRBD1. The ends lost 6 bases at V and 1 base at J; junction bases unmatched: 3. From germline, CDR1 is SQVTM and CDR2 ANQGSEA. This CDR3 region has 13 residues. CDR3 in amino acids: CSVMTGGNTEAFF. CDR3 bases: TGCAGCGTAATGACAGGGGGGAACACTGAAGCTTTCTTT.

The chain joins TRBV5-4 to TRBJ1-2, with 8 nucleotides matching TRBD1. The CDR3 is 15 amino acids. Germline V gene sequence: CDR1 SGHNT, CDR2 YYREEE (reference sequence). V gave up 4 bases and J gave up 1 base; unmatched junction bases: 6. CDR3 residues: CASSPDRGRNYGYTF. CDR3 coding DNA: TGTGCCAGCAGCCCTGACAGGGGTCGTAACTATGGCTACACCTTC.

The chain joins TRBV30 to TRBJ2-3, with TRBD2 matching over 11 bases. Germline lookup yields CDR1 GTSNPN and CDR2 SVGIG (reference sequence). The CDR3 is 17 residues long. V dropped 0 bases and J dropped 7; count of bases not matched to a gene: 12. As DNA, the CDR3 is TGTGCCTGGAGTGTACTAGGGACTAGCGGCCCCCGGCATACGCAGTATTTT. Translation gives CAWSVLGTSGPRHTQYF.

The chain is built from TRBV24-1 and TRBJ2-5; D gene unclear. Germline V gene data show CDR1 as KGHDR and CDR2 as SFDVKD. Deletions cut 7 bases from V and 4 bases from J, with 9 bases between. The CDR3 is 12 amino acids. This CDR3 is CATRGSRETQYF. CDR3 DNA sequence: TGTGCCACCAGGGGGTCCCGAGAGACCCAGTACTTC.

In its sample, this clone was seen once. This chain uses TRBV6-5 with TRBJ2-1, with a tentative D call TRBD2 (6 bases). Trimming shortened V by 3 bases and J by 6 bases, and 12 bases separated the two germline ends. Germline V CDR1 and CDR2: MNHEY, SVGAGI. The CDR3 covers 14 residues. The CDR3 DNA sequence: TGTGCCAGCAGTTATGGAGGGAGAGGCAATGAGCAGTTCTTC. The encoded protein is CASSYGGRGNEQFF.

The rearrangement uses TRBV5-6 and TRBJ2-5; a weak D match, TRBD2 (6 bases). There are 13 residues in the CDR3. The germline V gene has CDR1 SGHDT and CDR2 YYEEEE. The V and J ends lost 2 bases and 1 base respectively, with 6 bases between them. In DNA, the CDR3 is TGTGCCAGCAGCTTTAGCGGCCAAGAGACCCAGTACTTC. Its translation: CASSFSGQETQYF. Full variable domain (missing parts from reference TRBV5-6 and TRBJ2-5): DAGVTQSPTHLIKTRGQQVTLRCSPKSGHDTVSWYQQALGQGPQFIFQYYEEEERQRGNFPDRFSGHQFPNYSSELNVNALLLGDSALYLCASSFSGQETQYFGPGTRLLVL.

The chain is built from TRBV6-1 and TRBJ2-1; no firm D call. Per germline, CDR1 MNHNS and CDR2 SASEGT. The CDR3 is made up of 17 amino acids. The ends were cut back, 0 bases at V and 0 bases at J, with 12 bases in the middle. CDR3 coding DNA: TGTGCCAGCAGTGAAGCGCTTCTAGGAAGCTCCTACAATGAGCAGTTCTTC. Encoded protein: CASSEALLGSSYNEQFF.

This sequence joins TRBV5-4 and TRBJ2-2, with 13 nucleotides matching TRBD2. CDR1 is SGHNT and CDR2 is YYREEE in the germline V gene (reference sequence). The ends lost 4 bases at V and 2 bases at J; junction bases unmatched: 11. This CDR3 contains 19 residues. In nucleotides, the CDR3 is TGTGCCAGCAGCCCACGGACTAGCGGGAGAGGTGGAAACACCGGGGAGCTGTTTTTT. Translated, it gives CASSPRTSGRGGNTGELFF.

The rearrangement joins TRBV19 to TRBJ1-4; D not certain. Trimming pared 5 bases from V and 1 base from J, leaving 14 bases between. Germline V CDR1 and CDR2: LNHDA, SQIVND (reference sequence). The CDR3 extends over 16 amino acids. The CDR3 loop reads CASSLTAARTNEKLFF. CDR3 sequence (DNA): TGTGCCAGTAGTCTGACCGCAGCGAGAACTAATGAAAAACTGTTTTTT. The full variable domain, its missing parts supplied by reference TRBV19 and TRBJ1-4, is DGGITQSPKYLFRKEGQNVTLSCEQNLNHDAMYWYRQDPGQGLRLIYYSQIVNDFQKGDIAEGYSVSREKKESFPLTVTSAQKNPTAFYLCASSLTAARTNEKLFFGSGTQLSVL.

The V call is TRBV19, the J call TRBJ1-4; tentatively, D is TRBD1 (6 bases). Germline values: CDR1 LNHDA, CDR2 SQIVND (reference sequence). V gave up 5 bases and J gave up 0 bases, with 10 bases separating them. This CDR3 is 15 amino acids long. The CDR3 DNA sequence: TGTGCCAGTAGTCAGGGGAGGGCAACTAATGAAAAACTGTTTTTT. Translated: CASSQGRATNEKLFF.

V usage is TRBV5-1 and J usage is TRBJ1-1; TRBD1 matches 11 bases. This CDR3 region has 15 residues. The J segment lost 3 bases and the V segment lost 4 bases, leaving 5 bases of the junction unmatched. Germline CDR1 SGHRS, CDR2 YFSETQ. Here the CDR3 reads CASSRTGGRDTEAFF. Here the CDR3 DNA reads TGCGCCAGCAGCAGGACAGGGGGCAGGGACACTGAAGCTTTCTTT.

The V gene is TRBV3-1 (or the pseudogene TRBV3-2), the J gene TRBJ2-1; D is uncertain. Germline V gives CDR1 LGHDT, CDR2 YNNKEL (reference sequence). V lost 4 bases and J lost 3, with 16 bases in between. The CDR3 is 16 residues long. CDR3 amino acids: CASSPAVLDVYNEQFF. As DNA, the CDR3 is TGTGCCAGCAGCCCCGCGGTCCTGGACGTCTACAATGAGCAGTTCTTC.

This chain uses TRBV7-9 with TRBJ1-1, with unresolved D. CDR3 length: 14 residues. Trimming left V 3 bases short and J 5 bases short, with 13 bases between. Looked up from germline, CDR1 is SEHNR and CDR2 is FQNEAQ (reference sequence). CDR3 coding DNA: TGTGCCAGCAGCTTCCTAGGGATAGGTACTGAAGCTTTCTTT. This sequence encodes CASSFLGIGTEAFF.

V and J are TRBV4-2 and TRBJ1-2; TRBD1 agrees at 8 bases. The V gene's germline CDR1 is LGHNA and CDR2 YNFKEQ. This CDR3 spans 14 amino acids. The J segment lost 5 bases and the V segment lost 8 bases, leaving 10 bases of the junction unmatched. The CDR3: CASSGGRGGYGYTF. DNA for the CDR3: TGTGCCAGCTCAGGGGGCAGAGGAGGATATGGCTACACCTTC.

The CDR3 sequence is CASSPHAGTGGNGELFF. CDR3 bases: TGTGCCAGCAGTCCCCATGCCGGGACAGGGGGTAACGGGGAGCTGTTTTTT. The rearrangement links TRBV25-1 to TRBJ2-2; 11 bases are a match to TRBD1. This CDR3 region has 17 residues. Germline trimming cut 5 bases from V and 7 bases from J; bases unmatched to any gene: 12. CDR1 is MGHDK and CDR2 is SYGVNS in the germline V gene.

The V and J genes are TRBV15 and TRBJ1-6, with TRBD1 matching over 9 bases. V was clipped by 7 bases and J by 8 bases; unmatched bases: 6. The CDR3 totals 14 residues. Germline CDR1 LNHNV, CDR2 YYDKDF (reference sequence). The CDR3 sequence is CATNNRDRDSPLHF. In DNA, the CDR3 is TGTGCCACCAACAACCGGGACAGGGATTCACCCCTCCACTTT.

The V gene is TRBV7-8, the J gene TRBJ2-7; perhaps TRBD1 as D (6 bases). The CDR3 is 14 amino acids. With 1 base removed from V and 6 bases from J, the gap between germline ends came to 13 bases. CDR1 and CDR2 from the germline V gene are SGHVS and FQNEAQ. In DNA, the CDR3 is TGTGCCAGCAGCTTAGATCTAGGACAGCGCGAGCAGTACTTC. Its translation is CASSLDLGQREQYF.

This clone was seen more than once but under ten times. The chain joins TRBV30 to TRBJ2-7; TRBD1 matches 9 bases. V lost 3 bases, J lost 7 bases, and 10 bases stayed unmatched. The CDR3 covers 14 residues. Germline V gives CDR1 GTSNPN, CDR2 SVGIG (reference sequence). DNA for the CDR3: TGTGCCTGGAGCAGGGGACAGGGTGGAGGGGAGCAGTACTTC. Protein sequence: CAWSRGQGGGEQYF.

J is TRBJ1-2 and V is TRBV29-1; D remains ambiguous. Germline V gene sequence: CDR1 SQVTM, CDR2 ANQGSEA. Trimming left V 0 bases short and J 4 bases short, with 9 bases between. This CDR3 is built from 13 residues. The CDR3 loop reads CSVEDVGIYGYTF. The CDR3 DNA follows: TGCAGCGTTGAAGATGTGGGTATCTATGGCTACACCTTC.